Listed below are T cell receptor beta chains from one sample, sequenced in a study of CD8 T cells in Susac syndrome. TCRdb re-analysed the immunoSEQ multiplex PCR reads in MiXCR, keeping a single row per CDR3 protein. The data contain around 130,000 distinct CDR3 sequences, roughly 80% of them singletons. Sequenced input: CD8+ T cells from PBMCs. Receptor source: a human donor with multiple sclerosis. Both conserved end residues are part of each CDR3. The order of the fields is clone size, D gene, V gene, J gene, CDR3 DNA, CDR3 protein. A D gene is named only where the DNA matches it firmly. Size tells how often a clone was seen (once, few, many) or the class of an expanded clone, and some rows leave it out.

abundance: .; d_gene: .; v_gene: TRBV6-4; j_gene: TRBJ1-2; CDR3nt: TGTGCCAGCAGTGAGAAGGGGGGCGGTCTTGGCTACACCTTC; CDR3aa: CASSEKGGGLGYTF
abundance: .; d_gene: .; v_gene: TRBV16; j_gene: TRBJ2-7; CDR3nt: TGTGCCAGCAGCCAATCATCAGGCAGGGGAAAAGAGCAGTACTTC; CDR3aa: CASSQSSGRGKEQYF
abundance: .; d_gene: TRBD2; v_gene: TRBV13; j_gene: TRBJ2-1; CDR3nt: TGTGCCAGCAGCCGCCCCGGCGGGAGGGCCGAGGAGCAGTTCTTC; CDR3aa: CASSRPGGRAEEQFF
abundance: .; d_gene: .; v_gene: TRBV18; j_gene: TRBJ1-5; CDR3nt: TGTGCCAGCTCACGCTCCCCACGGAGGGACCGGCATTTT; CDR3aa: CASSRSPRRDRHF
abundance: .; d_gene: .; v_gene: TRBV12-3/TRBV12-4; j_gene: TRBJ2-3; CDR3nt: TGTGCCAGCAGTCCTACTAGCACAGATACGCAGTATTTT; CDR3aa: CASSPTSTDTQYF
abundance: .; d_gene: .; v_gene: TRBV20-1; j_gene: TRBJ1-1; CDR3nt: TGCAGTGCTAGCTCCGGAGGCTTGAACACTGAAGCTTTCTTT; CDR3aa: CSASSGGLNTEAFF
abundance: .; d_gene: .; v_gene: TRBV7-9; j_gene: TRBJ2-5; CDR3nt: TGTGCCAGCAGCTTTACTGTGGGGCAGGCGGGACGGGAGACCCAGTACTTC; CDR3aa: CASSFTVGQAGRETQYF
abundance: .; d_gene: .; v_gene: TRBV7-3; j_gene: TRBJ1-1; CDR3nt: TGTGCCAGCAGCAGTACAGGGCCCGGTGAAGCTTTCTTT; CDR3aa: CASSSTGPGEAFF
abundance: .; d_gene: .; v_gene: TRBV11-2; j_gene: TRBJ2-1; CDR3nt: TGTGCCAGCAGCCAAAGGGTTGGGGGGCGCGTCGGCAATGAGCAGTTCTTC; CDR3aa: CASSQRVGGRVGNEQFF
abundance: .; d_gene: .; v_gene: TRBV20-1; j_gene: TRBJ1-5; CDR3nt: TGCAGTGTTGAACCTACAGATCAGCCCCAGCATTTT; CDR3aa: CSVEPTDQPQHF
abundance: few; d_gene: .; v_gene: TRBV5-1; j_gene: TRBJ2-3; CDR3nt: TGCGCCAGCAGCTTGCTTGGGGTCTCTCCAGATACGCAGTATTTT; CDR3aa: CASSLLGVSPDTQYF
abundance: few; d_gene: .; v_gene: TRBV7-6; j_gene: TRBJ2-1; CDR3nt: TGTGCCAGCAGCGCACCGGGGGCCTCCTACAATGAGCAGTTCTTC; CDR3aa: CASSAPGASYNEQFF
abundance: .; d_gene: .; v_gene: TRBV19; j_gene: TRBJ1-1; CDR3nt: TGTGCCAGTAGTAGTGGCAGCTATTCTGAAGCTTTCTTT; CDR3aa: CASSSGSYSEAFF
abundance: .; d_gene: .; v_gene: TRBV28; j_gene: TRBJ2-5; CDR3nt: TGTGCCAGCAGGGAGCCCGAGGTGGAGACCCAGTACTTC; CDR3aa: CASREPEVETQYF
abundance: .; d_gene: TRBD1; v_gene: TRBV27; j_gene: TRBJ1-2; CDR3nt: TGTGCCAGCAGCGTAGCCGGGACAGTTAACTATGGCTACACCTTC; CDR3aa: CASSVAGTVNYGYTF
abundance: .; d_gene: TRBD2; v_gene: TRBV7-9; j_gene: TRBJ2-1; CDR3nt: TGTGCCAGCAGCTTAGAAGCGGGAGGGCCGCTCGATGAGCAGTTCTTC; CDR3aa: CASSLEAGGPLDEQFF
abundance: .; d_gene: TRBD2; v_gene: TRBV29-1; j_gene: TRBJ2-1; CDR3nt: TGCAGCGTTGAACTAGCGGGACCATACAATGAGCAGTTCTTC; CDR3aa: CSVELAGPYNEQFF
abundance: .; d_gene: .; v_gene: TRBV3-1; j_gene: TRBJ2-1; CDR3nt: TGTGCCAGCAGAGACTACCACAATGAGCAGTTCTTC; CDR3aa: CASRDYHNEQFF
abundance: .; d_gene: TRBD2; v_gene: TRBV24-1; j_gene: TRBJ2-1; CDR3nt: TGTGCCACCGGCTTAGCGGGGGGTCAAAATGAGCAGTTCTTC; CDR3aa: CATGLAGGQNEQFF
abundance: .; d_gene: .; v_gene: TRBV5-6; j_gene: TRBJ1-2; CDR3nt: TGTGCCAGCAGGCAAGTTGGGGCGCCTAACTATGGCTACACCTTC; CDR3aa: CASRQVGAPNYGYTF
abundance: .; d_gene: .; v_gene: TRBV29-1; j_gene: TRBJ1-1; CDR3nt: TGCAGCGTTGAGTTAGGAGGGCCGACTGAAGCTTTCTTT; CDR3aa: CSVELGGPTEAFF
abundance: once; d_gene: .; v_gene: TRBV5-1; j_gene: TRBJ1-4; CDR3nt: TGCGCCAGCAGCTTAGATTCCGGGGGTAGAAGTGAAAAACTGTTTTTT; CDR3aa: CASSLDSGGRSEKLFF
abundance: .; d_gene: .; v_gene: TRBV19; j_gene: TRBJ1-1; CDR3nt: TGTGCCAGTAGCAAACAGGAGCTTACCCACACTGAAGCTTTCTTT; CDR3aa: CASSKQELTHTEAFF
abundance: .; d_gene: .; v_gene: TRBV7-9; j_gene: TRBJ1-3; CDR3nt: TGTGCCAGCAGCTCCCTCGATACGTATGGAAACACCATATATTTT; CDR3aa: CASSSLDTYGNTIYF
abundance: .; d_gene: .; v_gene: TRBV5-6; j_gene: TRBJ1-5; CDR3nt: TGTGCCAGCAGCTTCAGGGGCTTGGGTCAGCCCCAGCATTTT; CDR3aa: CASSFRGLGQPQHF
abundance: .; d_gene: .; v_gene: TRBV10-3; j_gene: TRBJ2-7; CDR3nt: TGTGCCATCAGTGCCGGGTCTCCAGAGGGTATCTACGAGCAGTACTTC; CDR3aa: CAISAGSPEGIYEQYF
abundance: .; d_gene: .; v_gene: TRBV4-1; j_gene: TRBJ1-5; CDR3nt: TGCGCCAGCAGCCAAGAGGCAGGATCCCAGCCCCAGCATTTT; CDR3aa: CASSQEAGSQPQHF
abundance: .; d_gene: TRBD2; v_gene: TRBV24-1; j_gene: TRBJ2-1; CDR3nt: TGTGCCACCAGTGATAGGTGGGAGGGGAATGAGCAGTTCTTC; CDR3aa: CATSDRWEGNEQFF
abundance: .; d_gene: .; v_gene: TRBV9; j_gene: TRBJ1-1; CDR3nt: TGTGCCAGCAGCGTAGAAGGGCAGGGCACTGAAGCTTTCTTT; CDR3aa: CASSVEGQGTEAFF
abundance: .; d_gene: .; v_gene: TRBV24-1; j_gene: TRBJ2-1; CDR3nt: TGTGCCACCAGTGTAGGGGAGATCTACAATGAGCAGTTCTTC; CDR3aa: CATSVGEIYNEQFF
abundance: .; d_gene: .; v_gene: TRBV27; j_gene: TRBJ1-6; CDR3nt: TGTGCCAGCAGTTTTTCGGGCTCCTATAATTCACCCCTCCACTTT; CDR3aa: CASSFSGSYNSPLHF
abundance: .; d_gene: TRBD2; v_gene: TRBV28; j_gene: TRBJ2-3; CDR3nt: TGTGCCAGCAGTTCCCTTAGCGGGACAGATACGCAGTATTTT; CDR3aa: CASSSLSGTDTQYF
abundance: .; d_gene: TRBD1; v_gene: TRBV30; j_gene: TRBJ1-6; CDR3nt: TGTGCCTGGAGGACCGGGACAGATTCTTCACCCCTCCACTTT; CDR3aa: CAWRTGTDSSPLHF
abundance: .; d_gene: .; v_gene: TRBV12-3/TRBV12-4; j_gene: TRBJ1-2; CDR3nt: TGTGCCAGCAGTTTAGCGAGGACGGGAACGGGCGGCTACACCTTC; CDR3aa: CASSLARTGTGGYTF
abundance: once; d_gene: .; v_gene: TRBV27; j_gene: TRBJ2-7; CDR3nt: TGTGCCAGTGTTTTAAGCTCCTACGAGCAGTACTTC; CDR3aa: CASVLSSYEQYF
abundance: .; d_gene: TRBD2; v_gene: TRBV9; j_gene: TRBJ2-5; CDR3nt: TGTGCCAGCAGCCAGAGGCCGGGACTAGCGCCAGAGACCCAGTACTTC; CDR3aa: CASSQRPGLAPETQYF
abundance: .; d_gene: .; v_gene: TRBV19; j_gene: TRBJ2-2; CDR3nt: TGTGCCAGTAGTCCATTGCGTGAGGACAGCACCGGGGAGCTGTTTTTT; CDR3aa: CASSPLREDSTGELFF
abundance: .; d_gene: .; v_gene: TRBV2; j_gene: TRBJ2-2; CDR3nt: TGTGCCAGCAGAGTAATCGGGGCGAACACCGGGGAGCTGTTTTTT; CDR3aa: CASRVIGANTGELFF
abundance: .; d_gene: .; v_gene: TRBV24-1; j_gene: TRBJ2-1; CDR3nt: TGTGCCACCCTACAGGGTAATGAGCAGTTCTTC; CDR3aa: CATLQGNEQFF
abundance: once; d_gene: .; v_gene: TRBV5-8; j_gene: TRBJ2-1; CDR3nt: TGTGCCAGCAGCCACCACGAAAGCTCCTACAATGAGCAGTTCTTC; CDR3aa: CASSHHESSYNEQFF
abundance: .; d_gene: .; v_gene: TRBV12-3/TRBV12-4; j_gene: TRBJ2-5; CDR3nt: TGTGCCAGCAGTTTAGCAGAGGGGAGGGAGACCCAGTACTTC; CDR3aa: CASSLAEGRETQYF